The 20 T cell receptor beta chains given below trace back to one sample, sequenced in a study of OX40 agonist ivuxolimab in advanced cancers. TCRdb's copy holds only in-frame clones and misses some; the assay was immunoSEQ multiplex PCR. Of roughly 80,000 clones in the sample, around four fifths are singletons; the top ten hold approximately 0.79%. The specimen was CD4+ or CD8+ T cells sorted from blood, collected in a trial of the OX40 agonist ivuxolimab. The receptors originated from an adult with an advanced solid tumor such as melanoma, head and neck, liver or kidney cancer.

This clone is a singleton in its sample. The chain joins TRBV18 to TRBJ1-4, with 8 bases lining up with TRBD1. The CDR3 is made up of 12 amino acids. Germline trimming cut 5 bases from V and 8 bases from J; bases unmatched to any gene: 1. Germline-derived CDR1 and CDR2 are KGHSH and LQKENI. This CDR3 is CASSDRGEKLFF. In nucleotides, the CDR3 is TGTGCCAGCTCAGACAGGGGAGAAAAACTGTTTTTT.

The gene calls are TRBV15 and TRBJ1-4; 7 bases match TRBD1. Germline V CDR1 and CDR2: LNHNV, YYDKDF (reference sequence). The length of the CDR3 is 14 residues. Trimming at V came to 0 bases and at J to 8 bases, leaving 3 bases not matched to a gene. The CDR3 region is CATSRDQGEEKLFF. The CDR3 region has the DNA TGTGCCACCAGCAGAGATCAGGGGGAGGAAAAACTGTTTTTT.

J is TRBJ2-3 and V is TRBV6-6; 10 nucleotides match TRBD2. The CDR3 spans 16 residues. Germline CDR1 reads MNHNY; CDR2 reads SVGAGI (reference sequence). The ends lost 6 bases at V and 6 bases at J; junction bases unmatched: 12. In DNA, the CDR3 is TGTGCCAGCAGAAAGAATCTAGCGGGGGCCAGGGATACGCAGTATTTT. It codes for CASRKNLAGARDTQYF.

The chain uses TRBV6-6 and TRBJ2-5, with D unresolved. This CDR3 has 15 residues. CDR1 is MNHNY and CDR2 is SVGAGI in the germline V gene (reference sequence). V lost 7 bases, J lost 1 base, and 16 bases lay in between. CDR3 in amino acids: CASKSPLGPQETQYF. Here the CDR3 DNA reads TGTGCCAGCAAGTCCCCCTTAGGGCCCCAAGAGACCCAGTACTTC.

This clone was seen only once. V and J are TRBV6-1 and TRBJ1-5, with D unresolved. V lost 6 bases to trimming and J lost 1 base, with 10 bases between them. CDR3 length: 14 residues. Germline V gene data show CDR1 as MNHNS and CDR2 as SASEGT. The CDR3 DNA follows: TGTGCCAGCAGCCTAATGGGGAGCAATCAGCCCCAGCATTTT. Translated, it gives CASSLMGSNQPQHF.

The rearrangement links TRBV7-2 to TRBJ2-7, with D perhaps TRBD2 (5 bases). From germline, CDR1 is SGHTA and CDR2 FQGNSA. This CDR3 contains 14 residues. The V end was cut by 0 bases, the J end by 6 bases, with 12 bases between. CDR3 sequence (DNA): TGTGCCAGCAGCTTAGCCCCCCGGGGAACCGAGCAGTACTTC. This translates into CASSLAPRGTEQYF.

The chain has TRBV18 and TRBJ1-1; D perhaps matches TRBD1 (5 bases). The germline V gene encodes CDR1 KGHSH and CDR2 LQKENI. This CDR3 spans 14 amino acids. Trimming left V 2 bases short and J 4 bases short, with 11 bases between. CDR3 DNA: TGTGCCAGCTCACCAGACAGCCAGTCCACTGAAGCTTTCTTT. Translation: CASSPDSQSTEAFF.

The chain has TRBV18 and TRBJ1-1; 9 nucleotides agree with TRBD1. CDR1 and CDR2 (germline): KGHSH, LQKENI. CDR3 length equals 17 residues. Trimming removed 4 bases from V and 0 bases from J; junction bases left unmatched: 9. The CDR3 DNA is TGTGCCAGCTCACTACAGGGGGCACAAACCATGAACACTGAAGCTTTCTTT. Translation gives CASSLQGAQTMNTEAFF.

The chain has TRBV18 and TRBJ2-5, with D tentatively TRBD1 or TRBD2 (6 bases each). Deletions cut 6 bases from V and 2 bases from J, with 16 bases between. The CDR3 has 15 amino acids. Per the germline V gene, CDR1 is KGHSH and CDR2 is LQKENI. The CDR3 coding sequence is TGTGCCAGCTCCCCCGACCGGGGGACACAAGAGACCCAGTACTTC. Amino acids: CASSPDRGTQETQYF.

This chain links TRBV7-2 with TRBJ2-5, with TRBD1 identical over 7 bases. The closer fit of TRBJ2-7 to the DNA end suggests the J call may be wrong. CDR1 and CDR2 from the germline V gene are SGHTA and FQGNSA. This CDR3 spans 14 amino acids. The CDR3 sequence is CASSLRDSSYEQYF. CDR3 nucleotides: TGTGCCAGCAGCTTAAGGGACAGCTCCTACGAGCAGTACTTC.

The V call is TRBV6-6, the J call TRBJ2-7; D may be TRBD1 or TRBD2 (7 bases each). The CDR3 has 15 residues. Trimming pared 2 bases from V and 3 bases from J, leaving 14 bases between. Germline CDR1 MNHNY, CDR2 SVGAGI (reference sequence). CDR3 in amino acids: CASSYPTGRGYEQYF. The CDR3 coding sequence is TGTGCCAGCAGTTACCCGACAGGGAGGGGCTACGAGCAGTACTTC.

The CDR3 coding sequence is TGCGCCAGCAGCCAAGAATGGGGGACAGCAGCTTACGAGCAGTACTTC. Translated, it gives CASSQEWGTAAYEQYF. The rearrangement joins TRBV4-1 to TRBJ2-7, with TRBD1 matching 7 bases. V was pared by 0 bases and J by 4 bases, with 9 bases of the junction left unmatched. Per germline, CDR1 MGHRA and CDR2 YSYEKL. The CDR3 loop spans 16 amino acids.

V is TRBV6-5 and J is TRBJ1-2; D gene unclear. The germline CDR1 and CDR2 sequences are MNHEY and SVGAGI. The V and J ends lost 0 bases and 5 bases respectively, with 7 bases between them. This CDR3 comprises 13 residues. CDR3 protein: CASSYSRNYGYTF. In DNA, the CDR3 is TGTGCCAGCAGTTACTCGAGAAATTATGGCTACACCTTC.

V gene TRBV5-1 combines with J gene TRBJ2-3; either TRBD1 or TRBD2 may fit D (5 bases each). The CDR3 extends over 14 amino acids. V was clipped by 5 bases and J by 2 bases, with 12 bases between them. CDR1 and CDR2 from the germline V gene are SGHRS and YFSETQ. For the CDR3, the DNA is TGCGCCAGCAGGGGGACGATGTTCACAGATACGCAGTATTTT. Translating gives CASRGTMFTDTQYF.

The chain combines TRBV27 with TRBJ2-7, with D uncertain. Trimming pared 5 bases from V and 6 bases from J, leaving 14 bases between. CDR3 length equals 13 residues. Germline V CDR1 and CDR2: MNHEY, SMNVEV (reference sequence). The CDR3 DNA reads TGTGCCAGCAGTCCGATGTACAACACCGAGCAGTACTTC. This gives the protein CASSPMYNTEQYF.

The V gene is TRBV19, the J gene TRBJ1-5; perhaps TRBD1 as D (5 bases). This CDR3 is built from 13 residues. Germline V CDR1 and CDR2: LNHDA, SQIVND (reference sequence). V dropped 7 bases and J dropped 3 bases, with 10 bases sitting between them. CDR3: CASKETDNQPQHF. The DNA of the CDR3 is TGTGCCAGTAAAGAGACAGACAATCAGCCCCAGCATTTT.

The rearrangement links TRBV4-3 to TRBJ2-7; D possibly corresponds to TRBD1 (7 bases). This CDR3 is built from 14 residues. V was cut by 0 bases and J by 6 bases, with 12 bases left in between. Germline CDR1 is LGHNA and CDR2 is YSLEER. DNA of the CDR3: TGCGCCAGCAGCCAAGATAGTCAGGGGGGCGAGCAGTACTTC. As protein: CASSQDSQGGEQYF.

The rearrangement joins TRBV6-1 to TRBJ1-2; the match to TRBD1 covers 9 bases. The CDR3 runs 13 residues. V shed 8 bases, J shed 3 bases, and the junction held 4 bases outside the gene matches. The V gene's germline CDR1 is MNHNS and CDR2 SASEGT. CDR3 in amino acids: CASVRDRDYGYTF. In nucleotides, the CDR3 is TGTGCCAGCGTCCGGGACAGGGACTATGGCTACACCTTC.

This clone was counted between two and nine times. V and J are TRBV10-1 and TRBJ1-1; D is undetermined. This CDR3 comprises 12 residues. The V gene lost 6 bases and the J gene lost 10 bases, with 15 bases spanning the gap. Germline CDR1 and CDR2: WNHNN and SYGVQD (reference sequence). The CDR3 DNA follows: TGCGCCAGCAGCCCGGACGGGCCTTCAGCTTTCTTT. This sequence encodes CASSPDGPSAFF.

In regard to this clone: Its ends do not fully match the called genes, so a read error is possible. The chain recombines TRBV7-7 with TRBJ2-5; 13 bases fit TRBD2. CDR1 and CDR2 (germline): SSHAT, FNYEAQ (reference sequence). The CDR3 sequence is 15 residues long. The CDR3 spells CASSSLAGGPETQYF. The DNA of the CDR3 is TGTGCTAGCAGCTCACTAGCGGGGGGGCCGGAGACCCAGTACTTC.